This is a list of T cell receptor beta chains from one sample in a study of blood T cell repertoires in COVID-19. Clones were sequenced by immunoSEQ multiplex PCR, and TCRdb holds only the in-frame ones, with some missing. The sample lists roughly 140,000 clones; about four fifths were seen once. Sequenced input: PBMCs or T cells enriched from blood (not recorded which). The receptors come from a woman aged 50 to 65 who had been exposed to COVID-19. Each CDR3 is given without its conserved first and last residue. Expanded clones are given a class, and other clones once, few, many or no size at all.

v_call: TRBV7-2
clone_size: .
cdr3_length: 13
cdr3_aa: ASSHTLGSNQPQH

v_call: TRBV4-1
clone_size: .
cdr3_length: 16
cdr3_aa: ASSPPLRSRGKGNEQY

v_call: TRBV11-3
clone_size: .
cdr3_length: 15
cdr3_aa: ASSPRGGTSGYNEQF

v_call: TRBV11-2
clone_size: .
cdr3_length: 13
cdr3_aa: ASTKSGLDNSPLH

v_call: TRBV5-1
clone_size: .
cdr3_length: 12
cdr3_aa: ASSLRQVGSPLH

v_call: TRBV11-2
clone_size: .
cdr3_length: 13
cdr3_aa: ASSQGGRAGNIQY

v_call: TRBV20-1
clone_size: .
cdr3_length: 9
cdr3_aa: SAREDSEQY

v_call: TRBV11-2
clone_size: few
cdr3_length: 12
cdr3_aa: ASSLVQGQETQY

v_call: TRBV6-5
clone_size: .
cdr3_length: 11
cdr3_aa: ASTRLAGEQQY

v_call: TRBV6-5
clone_size: .
cdr3_length: 13
cdr3_aa: ASSYSGQSNQPQH

v_call: TRBV3-1/TRBV3-2
clone_size: many
cdr3_length: 15
cdr3_aa: ASSRRLSQHSYNEQF

v_call: TRBV5-1
clone_size: .
cdr3_length: 14
cdr3_aa: ASSLGPRQANQPQH

v_call: TRBV7-9
clone_size: few
cdr3_length: 12
cdr3_aa: ASSLDRGRDGYT

v_call: TRBV19
clone_size: .
cdr3_length: 13
cdr3_aa: ASSILGQGKNIQY

v_call: TRBV5-1
clone_size: once
cdr3_length: 16
cdr3_aa: ASSLIGRVGTNTGELF

v_call: TRBV24-1
clone_size: .
cdr3_length: 13
cdr3_aa: ATSGLTSEDGELF

v_call: TRBV9
clone_size: .
cdr3_length: 13
cdr3_aa: ASSVRDLANNEQF

v_call: TRBV15
clone_size: .
cdr3_length: 11
cdr3_aa: ATTQDRGFEQY

v_call: TRBV6-6
clone_size: .
cdr3_length: 10
cdr3_aa: ASGGAGETQY